Below, 22 T cell receptor beta chains from the same sample are listed, as sequenced in a study of T cell repertoires in ileal Crohn's disease. Sequencing used immunoSEQ multiplex PCR; TCRdb keeps in-frame clones, though not all of them. The table includes about 16,000 clones, almost 90% detected once. Source material: ileal tissue. All receptors derive from an adult with Crohn's disease.

The rearrangement joins TRBV6-5 to TRBJ1-2; D gene ambiguous. CDR3 size: 15 residues. Trimming shortened V by 0 bases and J by 4 bases, and 12 bases separated the two germline ends. Germline V lookup: CDR1 MNHEY, CDR2 SVGAGI. The CDR3 spells CASSYSGKEGYGYTF. The CDR3 nucleotides are TGTGCCAGCAGTTACTCGGGGAAGGAGGGCTATGGCTACACCTTC.

The chain employs TRBV6-5 and TRBJ1-2; perhaps TRBD1 as D (6 bases). Germline V gives CDR1 MNHEY, CDR2 SVGAGI. Trimming stripped 5 bases from V and 5 bases from J, with 15 bases between. The CDR3 is 14 residues long. CDR3 nucleotide sequence: TGTGCCAGCAGTCGGGACACTGGGGGTTATGGCTACACCTTC. This sequence encodes CASSRDTGGYGYTF.

The chain has TRBV5-1 and TRBJ2-1; TRBD2 matches 14 bases. CDR3 length: 16 residues. After removal of 4 bases from V and 8 bases from J, the junction contained 8 bases not matched to a gene. The germline CDR1 and CDR2 sequences are SGHRS and YFSETQ. The CDR3 region is CASSQGTSGSLDEQFF. The CDR3 DNA sequence: TGCGCCAGCAGCCAAGGGACTAGCGGGAGTCTAGATGAGCAGTTCTTC.

This CDR3 is CASSPDRGMNTEAFF. The CDR3 nucleotides read TGTGCCAGCAGCCCGGACAGGGGGATGAACACTGAAGCTTTCTTT. The chain links TRBV5-4 to TRBJ1-1, with 10 nucleotides matching TRBD1. Germline V gene data show CDR1 as SGHNT and CDR2 as YYREEE (reference sequence). V lost 4 bases and J lost 0; bases outside the gene matches: 3. The CDR3 consists of 15 residues. Using reference TRBV5-4 and TRBJ1-1 for the parts outside the CDR3, the full variable domain is ETGVTQSPTHLIKTRGQQVTLRCSSQSGHNTVSWYQQALGQGPQFIFQYYREEENGRGNFPPRFSGLQFPNYSSELNVNALELDDSALYLCASSPDRGMNTEAFFGQGTRLTVV.

The chain couples TRBV7-9 to TRBJ2-5; D is unresolved. Between the trimmed V and J ends, which lost 3 bases and 5 bases, there was a span of 10 bases. Germline V CDR1 and CDR2: SEHNR, FQNEAQ (reference sequence). The CDR3 is made up of 13 amino acids. The CDR3 reads CASSFGARETQYF. The CDR3 region has the DNA TGTGCCAGCAGCTTTGGAGCACGGGAGACCCAGTACTTC.

The chain employs TRBV5-6 and TRBJ2-7; D perhaps matches TRBD2 (6 bases). This CDR3 has 16 residues. V lost 4 bases, J lost 2 bases, and 19 bases lay in between. The germline V gene encodes CDR1 SGHDT and CDR2 YYEEEE. The DNA for the CDR3 is TGTGCCAGCAGCGCTAGAACCGGGACTGGACCCTACGAGCAGTACTTC. The encoded protein is CASSARTGTGPYEQYF. The full variable domain, its missing parts supplied by reference TRBV5-6 and TRBJ2-7, is DAGVTQSPTHLIKTRGQQVTLRCSPKSGHDTVSWYQQALGQGPQFIFQYYEEEERQRGNFPDRFSGHQFPNYSSELNVNALLLGDSALYLCASSARTGTGPYEQYFGPGTRLTVT.

This clone appeared once. The V call is TRBV27, the J call TRBJ1-1, with unresolved D. Trimming left V 6 bases short and J 1 base short, with 15 bases between. This CDR3 spans 15 amino acids. Per the germline V gene, CDR1 is MNHEY and CDR2 is SMNVEV (reference sequence). In DNA, the CDR3 is TGTGCCAGCAGGAGCAACCGAGGATCGAACACTGAAGCTTTCTTT. The encoded protein is CASRSNRGSNTEAFF.

The chain employs TRBV29-1 and TRBJ2-2; weak D call: TRBD1 (5 bases). This CDR3 has 14 residues. Germline V CDR1 and CDR2: SQVTM, ANQGSEA. The CDR3 DNA reads TGCAGTGTTAGGGGTCTCGCGAACACCGGGGAGCTGTTTTTT. Translation gives CSVRGLANTGELFF.

The rearrangement joins TRBV9 to TRBJ2-3; TRBD2 might be the D (5 bases). V lost 3 bases, J lost 1 base, and 18 bases lay in between. Germline-derived CDR1 and CDR2 are SGDLS and YYNGEE. The CDR3 sequence is 17 residues long. The chain's CDR3 is CASSALLASGGTDTQYF. Here the CDR3 DNA reads TGTGCCAGCAGCGCCCTTCTTGCCTCCGGGGGCACAGATACGCAGTATTTT.

V and J are TRBV7-9 and TRBJ1-5, with 10 bases lining up with TRBD1. Germline V gene sequence: CDR1 SEHNR, CDR2 FQNEAQ (reference sequence). The CDR3 totals 13 residues. Trimming removed 9 bases from V and 7 bases from J; junction bases left unmatched: 6. The CDR3 spells CASSGTGDQPQHF. The CDR3 nucleotides are TGTGCCAGTTCCGGGACAGGGGACCAGCCCCAGCATTTT.

Remarks on this clone: The junction differs from germline at one of its ends, possibly a read error. The J gene is TRBJ2-5, the V gene TRBV19; D is perhaps TRBD1 (6 bases). Germline-derived CDR1 and CDR2 are LNHDA and SQIVND (reference sequence). This CDR3 has 15 amino acids. The CDR3, as DNA: TGTGCCGGTAGTACCTCCCGGACAGCGAAAGAGACCCAGTACTTC. Encoded protein: CAGSTSRTAKETQYF. Drawing the rest from reference TRBV19 and TRBJ2-5, the complete variable domain is DGGITQSPKYLFRKEGQNVTLSCEQNLNHDAMYWYRQDPGQGLRLIYYSQIVNDFQKGDIAEGYSVSREKKESFPLTVTSAQKNPTAFYLCAGSTSRTAKETQYFGPGTRLLVL.

The chain couples TRBV27 to TRBJ1-5, with TRBD1 as a possible D gene (6 bases). The CDR3 loop spans 13 amino acids. V was pared by 4 bases and J by 10 bases, with 14 bases between. Germline V gene data show CDR1 as MNHEY and CDR2 as SMNVEV (reference sequence). The CDR3 region has the DNA TGTGCCAGCAGTTGGGGGCTAGGTTATCCCCAGCATTTT. This sequence encodes CASSWGLGYPQHF.

The sample holds a few counts of this clone. The rearrangement joins TRBV6-5 to TRBJ2-2; a possible D gene is TRBD1 (6 bases). The germline CDR1 and CDR2 sequences are MNHEY and SVGAGI. V was shortened by 4 bases and J by 3 bases, with 15 bases between the two germline ends. This CDR3 comprises 16 residues. The CDR3 reads CASSFGRDTYTGELFF. In DNA form, the CDR3 reads TGTGCCAGCAGTTTTGGAAGGGACACCTACACCGGGGAGCTGTTTTTT.

The V gene is TRBV19, the J gene TRBJ2-7; the match to TRBD2 covers 9 bases. The junction had 7 bases not matched to a gene; V was cut back by 4 bases and J by 3 bases. Germline CDR1 and CDR2: LNHDA and SQIVND (reference sequence). The CDR3 consists of 15 residues. CDR3 region: CASSRVAGVLYEQYF. CDR3 DNA: TGTGCCAGTAGTAGGGTAGCGGGAGTTCTCTACGAGCAGTACTTC.

The chain is built from TRBV12-5 and TRBJ1-1, with a weak D call TRBD1 (5 bases). CDR1 LGHNT and CDR2 FRNRAP come from the germline V gene. Trimming stripped 5 bases from V and 0 bases from J, with 13 bases between. The CDR3 consists of 15 residues. The CDR3 nucleotides are TGTGCTAGTGGTCCTGTTTGGGGCATGAACACTGAAGCTTTCTTT. Translation gives CASGPVWGMNTEAFF.

This clone was observed a single time. The CDR3 spells CASSLASGLTNEKLFF. The CDR3 DNA is TGCGCCAGCAGCTTGGCCTCCGGTCTCACTAATGAAAAACTGTTTTTT. V usage is TRBV5-1 and J usage is TRBJ1-4, with D uncertain. Trimming shortened V by 0 bases and J by 2 bases, and 11 bases separated the two germline ends. Germline loops: CDR1 SGHRS, CDR2 YFSETQ. This CDR3 is 16 amino acids long.

The CDR3 reads CSARGTGFYTF. As DNA, the CDR3 is TGCAGTGCTAGAGGCACAGGGTTTTACACCTTC. This chain connects TRBV20-1 to TRBJ1-2, with a possible D match to TRBD1 (6 bases). V was cut by 1 base and J by 11 bases, with 11 bases left in between. The CDR3 sequence is 11 residues long. The germline CDR1 and CDR2 sequences are DFQATT and SNEGSKA (reference sequence).

This chain joins TRBV18 and TRBJ1-4; D perhaps matches TRBD1 (6 bases). Trimming removed 2 bases at V and 4 bases at J, with 11 bases between. Germline CDR1 KGHSH, CDR2 LQKENI. The CDR3 runs 15 residues. CDR3 protein: CASSPGGGFNEKLFF. The CDR3 DNA is TGTGCCAGCTCACCAGGGGGCGGCTTTAATGAAAAACTGTTTTTT.

The chain uses TRBV6-1 and TRBJ2-7; TRBD2 agrees at 9 bases. Per the germline V gene, CDR1 is MNHNS and CDR2 is SASEGT. The CDR3 length is 16 residues. V trimming: 1 base; J trimming: 1 base; junction bases outside the gene matches: 5. The CDR3 DNA is TGTGCCAGCAGTGAAGATCGGCTAGCGGGGTCCTACGAGCAGTACTTC. Protein product: CASSEDRLAGSYEQYF.

For this clone: The junction shows a germline mismatch at one end, possibly a read error. The chain recombines TRBV9 with TRBJ2-7; possibly TRBD2 for D (5 bases). The CDR3 consists of 13 residues. The V gene's germline CDR1 is SGDLS and CDR2 YYNGEE. The CDR3 region is CASSARTGYGQYF. The CDR3 coding sequence is TGTGCCAGCAGCGCCCGGACTGGGTACGGGCAGTACTTC. Complete variable domain (other parts from reference TRBV9 and TRBJ2-7): DSGVTQTPKHLITATGQRVTLRCSPRSGDLSVYWYQQSLDQGLQFLIQYYNGEERAKGNILERFSAQQFPDLHSELNLSSLELGDSALYFCASSARTGYGQYFGPGTRLTVT.

The rearrangement joins TRBV28 to TRBJ2-1; maybe TRBD2 (6 bases). The germline V gene has CDR1 MDHEN and CDR2 SYDVKM. V shed 10 bases and J shed 4 bases, with 23 bases lying between them. This CDR3 has 16 residues. This CDR3 is CATLDLSVAAYNEQFF. The CDR3 DNA reads as TGTGCCACCCTGGACCTTTCTGTAGCGGCATACAATGAGCAGTTCTTC.

The CDR3 sequence: CASSPGTYTEAFF. CDR3 in DNA: TGCGCCAGCAGCCCCGGGACATACACTGAAGCTTTCTTT. This rearrangement joins TRBV5-1 to TRBJ1-1, with D tentatively TRBD1 (6 bases). CDR1 and CDR2 from the germline V gene are SGHRS and YFSETQ. The CDR3 has 13 amino acids. Trimming took 4 bases from V and 3 from J, leaving 10 bases between them.